The 9 T cell receptor beta chains listed next were all sequenced from one sample in a study of T-cell memory formation after mild COVID-19. TCRdb called the 5' RACE reads again in MiXCR, with one record for every CDR3 protein. Seen here are over 500,000 distinct CDR3 sequences, 15% to 20% observed once, and the top ten hold roughly 8%. Sequencing used PBMCs or a T cell subset sorted from them (not recorded which). Every receptor here comes from an adult woman who had mild COVID-19 (a few samples of this study predate the infection). Cell type and time point are not known.

This clonotype was recorded a few times. This rearrangement joins TRBV2 to TRBJ2-7; possibly TRBD1 for D (5 bases). CDR1 is SNHLY, CDR2 FYNNEI, per germline. With 7 bases removed from V and 3 bases from J, the gap between germline ends came to 10 bases. The CDR3 runs 12 residues. DNA for the CDR3: TGTGCCAGCAATGGACAATACTACGAGCAGTACTTC. This sequence encodes CASNGQYYEQYF.

About this clonotype itself: The junction differs from germline at one of its ends, possibly a read error. The chain joins TRBV9 to TRBJ1-1; TRBD1 is a possible D gene (5 bases). Germline V gene sequence: CDR1 SGDLS, CDR2 YYNGEE. CDR3 length equals 12 residues. The DNA of the CDR3 is TGTTCCAGCAGCGCAACAGGAACTGAAGCTTTCTTT. It encodes CSSSATGTEAFF.

This clonotype was seen a few times. The V gene is TRBV7-9, the J gene TRBJ1-1; no firm D call. Germline V gene lookup returns CDR1 SEHNR and CDR2 FQNEAQ (reference sequence). V lost 7 bases and J lost 6, with 18 bases in between. CDR3 length: 14 residues. DNA for the CDR3: TGTGCCAGCATCCTAAGTCAGCTAGGCGCTGAAGCTTTCTTT. It translates to CASILSQLGAEAFF.

This clonotype was observed a few times. The rearrangement uses TRBV7-2 and TRBJ2-1; the D gene is possibly TRBD1 (5 bases). Germline V gene lookup returns CDR1 SGHTA and CDR2 FQGNSA. The V end lost 5 bases, the J end lost 5 bases, and 19 bases lay between the germline ends. This CDR3 has 16 amino acids. CDR3 sequence (DNA): TGTGCCAGCAGCCCACCCGGGTTGACAGTTAACAATGAGCAGTTCTTC. Translated: CASSPPGLTVNNEQFF.

This clonotype was seen only a few times. This chain links TRBV20-1 with TRBJ1-2; D not resolved. V gave up 7 bases and J gave up 4 bases, with 4 bases separating them. This CDR3 region has 9 residues. Germline loops: CDR1 DFQATT, CDR2 SNEGSKA (reference sequence). Here the CDR3 reads CSVGYGYTF. As DNA, the CDR3 is TGCAGTGTGGGCTATGGCTACACCTTC.

The table lists this clonotype with many counts. The chain has TRBV5-1 and TRBJ1-1, with D possibly TRBD1 on 5 matching bases. The CDR3 is made up of 12 amino acids. V was clipped by 4 bases and J by 4 bases, with 8 bases between them. CDR1 and CDR2 (germline): SGHRS, YFSETQ. The CDR3 is CASSRGVTEAFF. The CDR3 nucleotides are TGCGCCAGCAGCCGGGGGGTCACTGAAGCTTTCTTT.

The chain is built from TRBV9 and TRBJ2-7; 13 bases fit TRBD2. The CDR3 is made up of 16 amino acids. Trimming at V came to 3 bases and at J to 2 bases, leaving 5 bases not matched to a gene. From germline, CDR1 is SGDLS and CDR2 YYNGEE. The DNA for the CDR3 is TGTGCCAGCAGCGGCGGACTAGCGGGAGTTCCCTACGAGCAGTACTTC. Residues: CASSGGLAGVPYEQYF.

The chain combines TRBV4-2 with TRBJ2-3; tentative D call: TRBD2 (7 bases). The CDR3 is 17 amino acids. Germline assignment: CDR1 LGHNA and CDR2 YNFKEQ. V was shortened by 0 bases and J by 6 bases, with 19 bases between the two germline ends. CDR3 nucleotide sequence: TGTGCCAGCAGCCAAGATAACGCGGGGGCCCCGGGGGATACGCAGTATTTT. Its protein is CASSQDNAGAPGDTQYF.

This sequence joins TRBV5-1 and TRBJ1-2, with 8 nucleotides matching TRBD1. Germline-derived CDR1 and CDR2 are SGHRS and YFSETQ. The CDR3 consists of 16 residues. Trimming removed 0 bases from V and 5 bases from J; junction bases left unmatched: 9. CDR3 protein: CASSLAGQGPSYGYTF. Here the CDR3 DNA reads TGCGCCAGCAGCTTGGCCGGACAGGGCCCTTCATATGGCTACACCTTC. Using reference TRBV5-1 and TRBJ1-2 for the parts outside the CDR3, the full variable domain is KAGVTQTPRYLIKTRGQQVTLSCSPISGHRSVSWYQQTPGQGLQFLFEYFSETQRNKGNFPGRFSGRQFSNSRSEMNVSTLELGDSALYLCASSLAGQGPSYGYTFGSGTRLTVV.